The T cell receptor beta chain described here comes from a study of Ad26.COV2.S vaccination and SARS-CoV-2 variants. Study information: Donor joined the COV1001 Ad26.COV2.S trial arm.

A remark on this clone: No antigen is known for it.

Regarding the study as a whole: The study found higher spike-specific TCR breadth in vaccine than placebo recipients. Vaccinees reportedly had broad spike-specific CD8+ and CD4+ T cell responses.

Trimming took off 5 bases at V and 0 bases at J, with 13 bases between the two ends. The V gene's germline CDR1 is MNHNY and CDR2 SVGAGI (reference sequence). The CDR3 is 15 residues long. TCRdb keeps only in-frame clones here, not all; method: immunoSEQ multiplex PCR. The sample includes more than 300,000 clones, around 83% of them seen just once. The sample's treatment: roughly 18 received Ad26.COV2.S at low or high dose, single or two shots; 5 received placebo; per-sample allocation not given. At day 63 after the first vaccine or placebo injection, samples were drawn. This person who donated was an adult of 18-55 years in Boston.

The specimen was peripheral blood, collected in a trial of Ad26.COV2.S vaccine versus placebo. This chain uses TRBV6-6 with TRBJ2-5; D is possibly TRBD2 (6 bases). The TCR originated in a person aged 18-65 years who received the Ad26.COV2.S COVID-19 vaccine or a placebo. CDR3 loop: CASSNGGNHQETQYF. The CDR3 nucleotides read TGTGCCAGCAGTAACGGCGGGAACCACCAAGAGACCCAGTACTTC.